The next 27 T cell receptor beta chains were all read from a single sample in a study of graft-versus-host responses after intestinal transplantation. No antigens are known for them. The data were produced by immunoSEQ multiplex PCR, yet TCRdb's version contains in-frame clones alone and is incomplete. Here the sample spans 70,000 to 100,000 clones, 85% to 90% being singletons. The source material was unstimulated CD4+ T cells sorted from spleen or lymph node cells, sampled before intestinal transplant. The receptor set was obtained from a human donor who received an intestinal transplant.

The chain is built from TRBV28 and TRBJ2-3, with a tentative D call TRBD2 (6 bases). CDR1 is MDHEN, CDR2 SYDVKM, per germline. V lost 1 base, J lost 0 bases, and 11 bases lay in between. This CDR3 is built from 16 residues. The CDR3 sequence: CASSLFSGLSTDTQYF. The CDR3 DNA follows: TGTGCCAGCAGTTTATTCAGCGGGCTAAGCACAGATACGCAGTATTTT.

The V gene is TRBV5-1, the J gene TRBJ2-5, with unresolved D. Per germline, CDR1 SGHRS and CDR2 YFSETQ. V was shortened by 7 bases and J by 4 bases, with 11 bases between the two germline ends. This CDR3 spans 12 amino acids. This CDR3 reads CASGLESETQYF. The CDR3 coding sequence is TGCGCCAGCGGCCTAGAATCAGAGACCCAGTACTTC.

The chain links TRBV25-1 to TRBJ1-1; a possible D gene is TRBD1 (6 bases). The CDR3 sequence is 14 residues long. The ends were cut back, 5 bases at V and 1 base at J, with 11 bases in the middle. Germline CDR1 reads MGHDK; CDR2 reads SYGVNS. The CDR3 is CASSNHRENTEAFF. Written as DNA, the CDR3 is TGTGCCAGCAGTAACCACAGGGAGAACACTGAAGCTTTCTTT.

This clone is a singleton in its sample. CDR3 DNA sequence: TGCGCCAGCAGCCAAGATCCCGCCCAGGGATATGGCTACACCTTC. Protein product: CASSQDPAQGYGYTF. The chain joins TRBV4-1 to TRBJ1-2; tentatively, D is TRBD1 (5 bases). This CDR3 region has 15 residues. Trimming shortened V by 0 bases and J by 5 bases, and 13 bases separated the two germline ends. Germline V CDR1 and CDR2: MGHRA, YSYEKL.

The chain uses TRBV5-1 and TRBJ2-1; 9 bases line up with TRBD2. The CDR3 is 16 residues long. The V segment lost 0 bases and the J segment 4 bases; nucleotides outside the gene matches: 5. Per germline, CDR1 SGHRS and CDR2 YFSETQ. Written as DNA, the CDR3 is TGCGCCAGCAGCTTGGTCGGCGGGGGGGTGTACAATGAGCAGTTCTTC. As protein: CASSLVGGGVYNEQFF.

This chain uses TRBV7-2 with TRBJ1-2, with a tentative D call TRBD1 (5 bases). CDR3 size: 14 residues. CDR1 is SGHTA and CDR2 is FQGNSA in the germline V gene. V dropped 1 base and J dropped 8 bases, with 14 bases sitting between them. CDR3: CASSLGVRVSGYTF. DNA of the CDR3: TGTGCCAGCAGCTTAGGCGTCAGGGTGTCGGGCTACACCTTC.

CDR3 in amino acids: CASSPMAGTANSYEQYF. The CDR3 DNA sequence: TGTGCCAGCAGTCCCATGGCCGGGACAGCAAACTCCTACGAGCAGTACTTC. The rearrangement links TRBV28 to TRBJ2-7, with 7 bases aligning to TRBD1. Germline CDR1 MDHEN, CDR2 SYDVKM. The CDR3 loop spans 17 amino acids. V trimming: 5 bases; J trimming: 0 bases; junction bases outside the gene matches: 13.

The genes are TRBV11-2 and TRBJ2-2; D is perhaps TRBD2 (5 bases). Trimming pared 5 bases from V and 2 bases from J, leaving 15 bases between. Germline CDR1 is SGHAT and CDR2 is FQNNGV. The CDR3 has 16 amino acids. Here the CDR3 reads CASSRRSGINTGELFF. CDR3 coding DNA: TGTGCCAGCAGCCGACGATCGGGGATTAACACCGGGGAGCTGTTTTTT.

The CDR3 loop is CATGTGLYQPQHF. The DNA for the CDR3 is TGTGCCACCGGGACAGGGCTTTATCAGCCCCAGCATTTT. The chain combines TRBV15 with TRBJ1-5; 9 bases match TRBD1. The CDR3 length is 13 residues. J was trimmed by 5 bases and V by 8 bases; bases with no gene match: 4. The germline V gene encodes CDR1 LNHNV and CDR2 YYDKDF (reference sequence).

The J gene is TRBJ2-7, the V gene TRBV28; maybe TRBD2 (5 bases). This CDR3 is built from 15 residues. V lost 6 bases and J 0 bases, leaving 15 bases between the germline ends. Germline assignment: CDR1 MDHEN and CDR2 SYDVKM. CDR3 in DNA: TGTGCCAGCAGCACCTCCGGGATGGTCTCCTACGAGCAGTACTTC. Protein sequence: CASSTSGMVSYEQYF.

V usage is TRBV28 and J usage is TRBJ1-4; D not certain. The CDR3 covers 14 residues. CDR1 MDHEN and CDR2 SYDVKM come from the germline V gene. The V and J ends lost 3 bases and 0 bases respectively, with 5 bases between them. CDR3 region: CASSLGATNEKLFF. The CDR3 coding sequence is TGTGCCAGCAGTTTGGGCGCAACTAATGAAAAACTGTTTTTT.

In its sample, this clone was seen a few times. The V call is TRBV18, the J call TRBJ1-1; D remains ambiguous. V lost 2 bases, J lost 6 bases, and 13 bases lay in between. The CDR3 is 14 residues long. Per the germline V gene, CDR1 is KGHSH and CDR2 is LQKENI. CDR3: CASSPKEGRAEAFF. In nucleotides, the CDR3 is TGTGCCAGCTCACCAAAGGAGGGTCGGGCTGAAGCTTTCTTT.

V is TRBV13 and J is TRBJ1-2; TRBD1 aligns across 8 bases. CDR3 length: 14 residues. V shed 4 bases, J shed 1 base, and the junction held 2 bases outside the gene matches. CDR1 and CDR2 (germline): PRHDT, FYEKMQ (reference sequence). The CDR3 region is CASSSGQGNYGYTF. DNA for the CDR3: TGTGCCAGCAGCTCTGGACAGGGTAACTATGGCTACACCTTC. The full variable domain, completed using reference TRBV13 and TRBJ1-2, is AAGVIQSPRHLIKEKRETATLKCYPIPRHDTVYWYQQGPGQDPQFLISFYEKMQSDKGSIPDRFSAQQFSDYHSELNMSSLELGDSALYFCASSSGQGNYGYTFGSGTRLTVV.

The rearrangement joins TRBV11-2 to TRBJ1-2, with D perhaps TRBD1 (5 bases). The V gene lost 1 base and the J gene lost 5 bases, with 8 bases spanning the gap. CDR1 is SGHAT, CDR2 FQNNGV, per germline. The CDR3 covers 13 residues. CDR3 loop: CASSLGGAYGYTF. CDR3 bases: TGTGCCAGCAGCTTAGGGGGCGCTTATGGCTACACCTTC.

The chain has TRBV6-6 and TRBJ2-4; D not certain. This CDR3 contains 14 residues. The V end lost 8 bases, the J end lost 2 bases, and 13 bases lay between the germline ends. Germline loops: CDR1 MNHNY, CDR2 SVGAGI (reference sequence). In DNA, the CDR3 is TGTGCCAGCTGGTCTTCGAGCCCCAAAAACATTCAGTACTTC. Protein product: CASWSSSPKNIQYF.

V is TRBV7-6 and J is TRBJ1-3; D gene uncertain. CDR1 is SGHVS, CDR2 FNYEAQ, per germline. The CDR3 contains 13 residues. Trimming took 4 bases from V and 7 from J, leaving 11 bases between them. Written as DNA, the CDR3 is TGTGCCAGCAGCTGGACTTTGGGGAACACCATATATTTT. Amino acid sequence: CASSWTLGNTIYF.

V gene TRBV5-1 combines with J gene TRBJ2-1; tentatively, D is TRBD2 (5 bases). With 2 bases removed from V and 12 bases from J, the gap between germline ends came to 21 bases. CDR1 and CDR2 from the germline V gene are SGHRS and YFSETQ. This CDR3 comprises 15 residues. DNA of the CDR3: TGCGCCAGCAGCTTTGCGCGGGCGGACTCGGATGGGCAGTTCTTC. As protein: CASSFARADSDGQFF.

This rearrangement joins TRBV6-5 to TRBJ2-7; TRBD1 is a possible D gene (6 bases). CDR1 is MNHEY and CDR2 is SVGAGI in the germline V gene. Trimming stripped 4 bases from V and 3 bases from J, with 16 bases between. The CDR3 is made up of 15 amino acids. The CDR3 DNA sequence: TGTGCCAGCAGTTCGGACAGTAACATTCTCTACGAGCAGTACTTC. Its protein product is CASSSDSNILYEQYF.

The V gene is TRBV6-5, the J gene TRBJ1-4; 7 positions agree with TRBD1. The CDR3 spans 15 residues. V was pared by 6 bases and J by 4 bases, with 8 bases of the junction left unmatched. Germline assignment: CDR1 MNHEY and CDR2 SVGAGI. Here the CDR3 DNA reads TGTGCCAGCAGCACCCGGACAGGACTTAATGAAAAACTGTTTTTT. This sequence encodes CASSTRTGLNEKLFF.

This clone has more than one count but fewer than ten. The chain combines TRBV5-1 with TRBJ2-1, with 9 bases fitting TRBD2. J gave up 3 bases and V 5 bases, and 6 bases lay outside the gene matches. CDR3 length: 15 residues. Per germline, CDR1 SGHRS and CDR2 YFSETQ. The CDR3 region is CASRRTSVDYNEQFF. The CDR3 DNA reads as TGCGCCAGCAGACGGACTAGCGTAGACTACAATGAGCAGTTCTTC.

The CDR3 DNA is TGTGCCAGCAGCGGCGGGGTTTACTACGAGCAGTACTTC. Its translation: CASSGGVYYEQYF. The genes are TRBV14 and TRBJ2-7; tentative D call: TRBD2 (6 bases). This CDR3 region has 13 residues. Trimming took off 5 bases at V and 3 bases at J, with 11 bases between the two ends. Germline values: CDR1 SGHDN, CDR2 FVKESK.

The chain links TRBV10-3 to TRBJ2-7; the match to TRBD1 covers 8 bases. Germline V gene lookup returns CDR1 ENHRY and CDR2 SYGVKD. Trimming removed 4 bases from V and 7 bases from J; junction bases left unmatched: 9. The CDR3 is 14 residues long. The CDR3 DNA is TGTGCCATCAGTGGGGCACAGGGGGTGGATGAGCAGTACTTC. Protein sequence: CAISGAQGVDEQYF.

The rearrangement joins TRBV5-4 to TRBJ2-5; a possible D gene is TRBD1 (7 bases). Germline CDR1 is SGHNT and CDR2 is YYREEE (reference sequence). Trimming pared 1 base from V and 5 bases from J, leaving 15 bases between. The CDR3 extends over 15 amino acids. The CDR3 DNA is TGTGCCAGCAGCTTGCCCCAGGGGGGCAGGGAGACCCAGTACTTC. Its protein is CASSLPQGGRETQYF.

This sequence joins TRBV23-1 and TRBJ2-3; D might be TRBD2 (6 bases). TRBV23-1 is classed as an ORF, of uncertain function. V lost 2 bases to trimming and J lost 1 base, with 22 bases between them. CDR3 length: 19 amino acids. The CDR3 sequence: CASSQPLTAGKNRTDTQYF. CDR3 coding DNA: TGCGCCAGCAGTCAACCTCTCACGGCGGGGAAGAACCGCACAGATACGCAGTATTTT.

The chain carries TRBV7-9 and TRBJ2-3; 7 nucleotides line up with TRBD1. CDR3 length equals 15 residues. The V gene's germline CDR1 is SEHNR and CDR2 FQNEAQ (reference sequence). Trimming removed 0 bases from V and 3 bases from J; junction bases left unmatched: 3. CDR3 nucleotide sequence: TGTGCCAGCAGCTTAGCGACAGGGCGGACAGATACGCAGTATTTT. It is translated as CASSLATGRTDTQYF.

The genes are TRBV5-1 and TRBJ1-2, with D possibly matching TRBD1 (6 bases). The CDR3 contains 17 residues. Trimming stripped 2 bases from V and 4 bases from J, with 21 bases between. Germline CDR1 and CDR2: SGHRS and YFSETQ. CDR3 nucleotide sequence: TGCGCCAGCAGCTTAGGGGGTTCGGGGGGCTCCCTCTATGGCTACACCTTC. Protein sequence: CASSLGGSGGSLYGYTF.

V and J are TRBV2 and TRBJ1-1; D may be TRBD1 (5 bases). Germline CDR1 is SNHLY and CDR2 is FYNNEI. V was pared by 6 bases and J by 1 base, with 15 bases between. The CDR3 totals 15 residues. CDR3 DNA: TGTGCCAGCAGACTCACCCGACAGTGGAACACTGAAGCTTTCTTT. It translates to CASRLTRQWNTEAFF.